A selection of T cell receptor beta chains follows, all from one sample in a study of CD8 T cells in Susac syndrome. TCRdb processed the immunoSEQ multiplex PCR reads anew with MiXCR; each CDR3 protein has one entry. The sample records 95,000 to 150,000 distinct CDR3 sequences, under 96% being singletons. The source material was CD4+ T cells from PBMCs. These receptors originate from a human donor with Susac syndrome. The CDR3 runs from the conserved cysteine through the conserved F or W. The D gene is left open where the match is weak. Clone size is given for some rows only: seen once, a few or many times, or a class if the clone is expanded.

j_call,cdr3_length,v_call,clone_size,d_call,cdr3_aa,cdr3_nt
TRBJ2-1,14,TRBV29-1,NA,NA,CSVALAGNYNEQFF,TGCAGCGTTGCTCTGGCGGGAAACTACAATGAGCAGTTCTTC
TRBJ1-5,18,TRBV6-1,NA,TRBD1,CASSPGARFRDRNQPQHF,TGTGCCAGCAGTCCAGGCGCGAGATTCCGGGACAGGAATCAGCCCCAGCATTTT
TRBJ2-3,13,TRBV20-1,NA,NA,CGLVGLRKDTQYF,TGCGGTCTGGTTGGCCTGAGGAAAGATACGCAGTATTTT
TRBJ1-4,20,TRBV4-2,NA,TRBD1,CASSHPTGTGGLGGAEKLFF,TGTGCCAGCAGCCACCCGACCGGGACAGGGGGTTTGGGGGGTGCTGAAAAACTGTTTTTT
TRBJ1-5,15,TRBV7-2,NA,NA,CASSPGHGAGQPQHF,TGTGCCAGCAGCCCGGGACACGGGGCCGGACAGCCCCAGCATTTT
TRBJ1-2,12,TRBV3-1,NA,NA,CASSRQGIGYTF,TGTGCCAGCAGCCGGCAGGGTATCGGCTACACCTTC
TRBJ2-7,13,TRBV7-9,NA,NA,CASSLQTPYEQYF,TGTGCCAGCAGCTTACAAACCCCTTACGAGCAGTACTTC
TRBJ1-5,13,TRBV29-1,once,NA,CSVGQSSNQPQHF,TGCAGCGTTGGGCAGTCTAGCAATCAGCCCCAGCATTTT
TRBJ2-1,14,TRBV7-9,NA,TRBD1,CASGGDRGWGEQFF,TGTGCCAGCGGAGGGGACAGGGGGTGGGGTGAGCAGTTCTTC
TRBJ2-7,13,TRBV6-1,NA,NA,CASSVEILYEQYF,TGTGCCAGCAGTGTGGAGATCCTGTACGAGCAGTACTTC
TRBJ2-7,14,TRBV3-1,once,TRBD2,CASSLTSGAYEQYF,TGTGCCAGCAGCCTCACTAGCGGGGCCTACGAGCAGTACTTC
TRBJ2-1,14,TRBV24-1,NA,NA,CATSGDASVAEQFF,TGTGCCACCAGTGGAGACGCGAGCGTAGCCGAGCAGTTCTTC
TRBJ2-3,13,TRBV5-1,NA,NA,CASSQGAGNRLYF,TGCGCCAGCAGCCAAGGCGCCGGGAATCGGTTGTATTTT
TRBJ1-2,15,TRBV28,NA,NA,CASSDRSPRGYGYTF,TGTGCCAGCAGTGACCGAAGCCCTCGGGGCTATGGCTACACCTTC
TRBJ2-5,15,TRBV20-1,NA,TRBD2,CSAISRLATIGTQYF,TGCAGTGCTATTTCCCGACTAGCGACCATCGGGACCCAGTACTTC
TRBJ1-5,14,TRBV29-1,NA,NA,CSVVMGLGNQPQHF,TGCAGCGTTGTAATGGGGCTGGGCAATCAGCCCCAGCATTTT
TRBJ1-1,14,TRBV7-2,NA,NA,CASSGADGYTEAFF,TGTGCCAGCAGCGGGGCGGACGGGTACACTGAAGCTTTCTTT
TRBJ2-1,15,TRBV20-1,NA,TRBD2,CSARVPSGSGSEQFF,TGCAGTGCTAGAGTCCCTAGCGGGAGCGGTAGTGAGCAGTTCTTC
TRBJ2-1,13,TRBV20-1,NA,TRBD2,CSATVLADNEQFF,TGCAGTGCTACAGTACTAGCGGACAATGAGCAGTTCTTC
TRBJ1-2,13,TRBV28,NA,TRBD1,CASVTGGNYGYTF,TGTGCCAGCGTAACAGGGGGAAACTATGGCTACACCTTC
TRBJ1-1,12,TRBV20-1,NA,NA,CSASSGRTEAFF,TGCAGTGCTAGTTCGGGGCGGACTGAAGCTTTCTTT
TRBJ2-1,15,TRBV9,NA,NA,CASSVAGNSYNEQFF,TGTGCCAGCAGCGTAGCTGGTAACTCCTACAATGAGCAGTTCTTC
TRBJ2-6,14,TRBV28,NA,NA,CASSSPAGANVLTF,TGTGCCAGCAGTTCTCCGGCTGGGGCCAACGTCCTGACTTTC
TRBJ1-2,13,TRBV20-1,NA,NA,CSARDSVAYGYTF,TGCAGTGCTAGAGATTCAGTGGCCTATGGCTACACCTTC
TRBJ2-7,16,TRBV7-3,NA,TRBD2,CASSSPGTSGYYEQYF,TGTGCCAGCAGTTCCCCCGGGACTAGCGGATACTACGAGCAGTACTTC
TRBJ2-5,13,TRBV7-2,few,NA,CASSLGTQETQYF,TGTGCCAGCAGCTTAGGGACACAAGAGACCCAGTACTTC
TRBJ2-3,16,TRBV5-6,NA,TRBD2,CASSLGAGAGTDTQYF,TGTGCCAGCAGCTTGGGGGCGGGAGCAGGCACAGATACGCAGTATTTT
TRBJ1-2,12,TRBV29-1,NA,NA,CSAAGGNYGYTF,TGCAGCGCTGCCGGGGGGAACTATGGCTACACCTTC
TRBJ2-1,14,TRBV20-1,NA,NA,CSAETPSSYNEQFF,TGCAGTGCTGAAACACCTAGCTCCTACAATGAGCAGTTCTTC
TRBJ1-2,14,TRBV20-1,NA,TRBD1,CSALTGTGASGYTF,TGCAGTGCGCTGACCGGGACAGGGGCAAGTGGCTACACCTTC
TRBJ2-3,12,TRBV29-1,once,NA,CSGGQGTDTQYF,TGCAGCGGTGGACAAGGCACAGATACGCAGTATTTT
TRBJ1-1,13,TRBV4-2,NA,NA,CASSQGGDAEAFF,TGTGCCAGCAGCCAAGGAGGAGACGCTGAAGCTTTCTTT
TRBJ2-3,15,TRBV6-2/TRBV6-3,NA,NA,CASKTSTGKGDTQYF,TGTGCCAGCAAGACTTCGACAGGCAAAGGGGATACGCAGTATTTT
TRBJ1-1,13,TRBV21-1,once,NA,CASDMGGQSEAFF,TGTGCCAGCGACATGGGGGGGCAAAGTGAAGCTTTCTTT
TRBJ2-7,15,TRBV5-1,NA,NA,CASSPPSGQSNEQYF,TGCGCCAGCAGCCCCCCGTCCGGTCAGTCGAACGAGCAGTACTTC
TRBJ2-2,15,TRBV20-1,NA,NA,CSATPSGGATGELFF,TGCAGTGCCACCCCTTCTGGCGGCGCCACCGGGGAGCTGTTTTTT
TRBJ2-1,14,TRBV20-1,NA,TRBD2,CSALGTSGRNEQFF,TGCAGTGCTCTGGGGACTAGCGGGAGAAATGAGCAGTTCTTC
TRBJ2-5,14,TRBV11-1,NA,TRBD2,CASRGNGGAETQYF,TGTGCCAGCAGAGGGAACGGGGGGGCGGAGACCCAGTACTTC
TRBJ1-1,13,TRBV29-1,NA,NA,CSVERRMNTEAFF,TGCAGCGTTGAGAGGCGTATGAACACTGAAGCTTTCTTT
TRBJ2-2,15,TRBV11-1,NA,TRBD1,CASRTGQVNTGELFF,TGTGCCAGCAGAACGGGACAGGTGAACACCGGGGAGCTGTTTTTT
TRBJ1-5,13,TRBV30,NA,NA,CAWRGTENQPQHF,TGTGCCTGGAGAGGGACCGAGAATCAGCCCCAGCATTTT
TRBJ1-1,14,TRBV27,NA,NA,CASSLRWGHTEAFF,TGTGCCAGCAGCCTCCGTTGGGGGCACACTGAAGCTTTCTTT
TRBJ1-1,14,TRBV4-3,NA,TRBD1,CASTSGTGGTEAFF,TGCGCCAGCACCTCCGGGACAGGGGGAACTGAAGCTTTCTTT
TRBJ1-2,15,TRBV6-5,NA,NA,CASRPRQALGYGYTF,TGTGCCAGCAGGCCAAGACAGGCCCTGGGGTATGGCTACACCTTC
TRBJ2-1,14,TRBV19,NA,TRBD2,CASNKREGVGEQFF,TGTGCCAGTAACAAGCGGGAGGGTGTGGGTGAGCAGTTCTTC
TRBJ2-5,17,TRBV7-9,NA,TRBD2,CASSPYIKAGGQETQYF,TGTGCCAGCAGCCCCTACATAAAAGCGGGAGGCCAGGAGACCCAGTACTTC
TRBJ2-6,16,TRBV7-9,NA,NA,CASSFRLLSGANVLTF,TGTGCCAGCAGCTTCCGGCTCCTCTCTGGGGCCAACGTCCTGACTTTC
TRBJ2-5,14,TRBV7-9,NA,NA,CASSSDFHGETQYF,TGTGCCAGCAGCTCGGACTTCCACGGGGAGACCCAGTACTTC
TRBJ2-1,18,TRBV7-8,NA,NA,CASSAPPWLAHPYNEQFF,TGTGCCAGCAGCGCACCACCTTGGCTAGCGCATCCCTACAATGAGCAGTTCTTC
TRBJ1-2,14,TRBV30,NA,NA,CAWSGHGTFDGYTF,TGTGCCTGGAGTGGGCATGGGACTTTCGATGGCTACACCTTC
TRBJ2-7,14,TRBV18,NA,NA,CASSPSTGSYEQYF,TGTGCCAGCTCACCCTCGACGGGGAGCTACGAGCAGTACTTC
TRBJ2-1,14,TRBV11-2,NA,TRBD2,CASSFTSDYNEQFF,TGTGCCAGCAGCTTCACTAGCGACTACAATGAGCAGTTCTTC
TRBJ1-5,13,TRBV27,NA,NA,CASSSPIDQPQHF,TGTGCCAGCAGTTCTCCGATCGATCAGCCCCAGCATTTT